Listed below are T cell receptor beta chains from one sample, sequenced in a study of T-cell reconstitution after alpha-beta-depleted transplantation in children. MiXCR was run by TCRdb on the PCR reads, yielding one entry per CDR3 protein. The sample yields 240,000 or so distinct CDR3 sequences, 6.5% to 10% seen once. Sequencing used PBMCs, mostly from graft donor cells, obtained 180 days after TCRalphabeta/CD19-depleted stem cell transplant. Receptors originate from a male patient younger than 18 who had a stem cell transplant for acute lymphoblastic leukemia, so the T cells may come from the graft donor. Each CDR3 is given with its conserved first and last residue. Fields, in order: D gene, V gene, clone size, CDR3 length, J gene, CDR3 protein, CDR3 DNA. The D gene is left open where the match is weak. Size tells how often a clone was seen (once, few, many) or the class of an expanded clone, and some rows leave it out.

>NA|TRBV27|many|13|TRBJ2-7
CASSLASLNEQYF
TGTGCCAGCAGTTTAGCTAGCTTAAACGAGCAGTACTTC
>TRBD2|TRBV6-2/TRBV6-3|many|15|TRBJ2-4
CASSYGTSGSDIQYF
TGTGCCAGCAGTTACGGGACTAGCGGGAGTGACATTCAGTACTTC
>NA|TRBV12-3/TRBV12-4|many|16|TRBJ2-5
CASSGAFGTQMETQYF
TGTGCCAGCAGTGGGGCGTTCGGGACACAGATGGAGACCCAGTACTTC
>NA|TRBV20-1|many|11|TRBJ2-1
CSAVPLHEQFF
TGCAGTGCTGTCCCGCTCCATGAGCAGTTCTTC
>NA|TRBV7-9|many|15|TRBJ2-3
CASSYLSATPDTQYF
TGTGCCAGCAGCTACTTGTCAGCTACCCCAGATACGCAGTATTTT
>TRBD2|TRBV4-1|many|14|TRBJ2-2
CASSQVGGGGELFF
TGCGCCAGCAGCCAAGTTGGGGGGGGCGGGGAGCTGTTTTTT
>NA|TRBV20-1|many|12|TRBJ2-7
CSAGLVGNEQYF
TGCAGTGCTGGTTTGGTAGGAAACGAGCAGTACTTC
>NA|TRBV6-5|many|13|TRBJ2-2
CASSYLWTGELFF
TGTGCCAGCAGTTACCTTTGGACCGGGGAGCTGTTTTTT
>NA|TRBV29-1|many|14|TRBJ2-2
CSVPAAGARGELFF
TGCAGCGTCCCAGCGGCAGGGGCTCGGGGGGAGCTGTTTTTT
>NA|TRBV12-3/TRBV12-4|many|13|TRBJ2-7
CASSFGGTYEQYF
TGTGCCAGCAGTTTTGGGGGAACCTACGAGCAGTACTTC
>NA|TRBV7-8|many|14|TRBJ1-5
CASSLDRSNQPQHF
TGTGCCAGCAGCTTAGACCGAAGCAATCAGCCCCAGCATTTT
>NA|TRBV5-1|many|15|TRBJ2-7
CASSPLSGTPYEQYF
TGCGCCAGCAGCCCCCTCTCCGGGACACCCTACGAGCAGTACTTC
>NA|TRBV5-1|NA|14|TRBJ2-2
CASTPGFSTGELFF
TGCGCCAGCACCCCGGGATTTAGCACCGGGGAGCTGTTTTTT
>NA|TRBV6-5|many|14|TRBJ2-2
CASNSVSPAGELFF
TGTGCCAGCAACAGCGTGTCCCCCGCGGGGGAGCTGTTTTTT
>NA|TRBV20-1|few|15|TRBJ2-7
CSARGLEGPTYEQYF
TGCAGTGCTAGGGGCTTGGAGGGGCCCACCTACGAGCAGTACTTC
>NA|TRBV6-2/TRBV6-3|NA|15|TRBJ1-5
CASTRGGYSNQPQHF
TGTGCCAGCACGAGGGGGGGATATAGCAATCAGCCCCAGCATTTT
>TRBD1|TRBV7-8|many|17|TRBJ1-5
CASSLPWGQGQNQPQHF
TGTGCCAGCAGCTTACCCTGGGGACAGGGACAGAATCAGCCCCAGCATTTT
>NA|TRBV5-1|many|17|TRBJ2-2
CASSFSPGASNTGELFF
TGCGCCAGCAGCTTTTCGCCAGGGGCAAGCAACACCGGGGAGCTGTTTTTT
>TRBD2|TRBV28|many|16|TRBJ2-1
CASSPPGLAPYNEQFF
TGTGCCAGCAGTCCCCCGGGACTAGCGCCCTACAATGAGCAGTTCTTC
>TRBD2|TRBV5-1|many|17|TRBJ2-7
CASSLASSGRAIYEQYF
TGCGCCAGCAGCTTGGCCTCTAGCGGGAGGGCCATATACGAGCAGTACTTC
>NA|TRBV12-3/TRBV12-4|many|11|TRBJ2-2
CASSVTGELFF
TGTGCCAGCAGTGTGACCGGGGAGCTGTTTTTT
>NA|TRBV6-5|few|17|TRBJ1-5
CASSSSRDLPSNQPQHF
TGTGCCAGCAGTTCCTCTCGGGACCTACCAAGCAATCAGCCCCAGCATTTT
>TRBD2|TRBV5-1|many|19|TRBJ2-1
CASSLAGSSGRAQYNEQFF
TGCGCCAGCAGCTTGGCCGGATCTAGCGGGAGGGCCCAATACAATGAGCAGTTCTTC
>NA|TRBV9|few|14|TRBJ2-7
CASSVGGGTFEQYF
TGTGCCAGCAGCGTAGGGGGGGGCACGTTCGAGCAGTACTTC
>NA|TRBV9|many|17|TRBJ2-1
CASSVAPVGAPYNEQFF
TGTGCCAGCAGCGTAGCCCCCGTGGGAGCGCCGTACAATGAGCAGTTCTTC
>NA|TRBV18|many|12|TRBJ2-3
CASSPPGTTQYF
TGTGCCAGCTCACCACCAGGGACAACGCAGTATTTT
>NA|TRBV2|NA|13|TRBJ2-5
CASIRGYQETQYF
TGTGCCAGCATCCGCGGCTACCAAGAGACCCAGTACTTC
>TRBD2|TRBV28|many|13|TRBJ2-7
CASISGGSYEQYF
TGTGCCAGCATATCGGGGGGATCCTACGAGCAGTACTTC
>TRBD2|TRBV12-3/TRBV12-4|few|17|TRBJ2-2
CASSLPGLAGAGGELFF
TGTGCCAGCAGTCTGCCGGGACTAGCGGGAGCGGGCGGGGAGCTGTTTTTT
>TRBD2|TRBV29-1|many|14|TRBJ2-3
CSVERGGGARTQYF
TGCAGCGTTGAACGTGGCGGGGGGGCAAGGACGCAGTATTTT
>NA|TRBV6-2/TRBV6-3|many|15|TRBJ1-5
CASSYPGPGNRPQHF
TGTGCCAGCAGTTACCCGGGACCGGGAAACAGGCCCCAGCATTTT
>NA|TRBV10-3|many|15|TRBJ2-1
CAISEGPRRGNEQFF
TGTGCCATCAGTGAGGGTCCGAGACGGGGCAATGAGCAGTTCTTC
>TRBD1|TRBV11-3|NA|14|TRBJ2-7
CASSPRDRGHEQYF
TGTGCCAGCAGTCCCCGGGACAGGGGCCACGAGCAGTACTTC
>NA|TRBV10-2|NA|15|TRBJ1-1
CASNEVGFMNTEAFF
TGCGCCAGCAATGAGGTAGGGTTTATGAACACTGAAGCTTTCTTT
>TRBD2|TRBV5-1|many|15|TRBJ2-3
CASNAPRGSTDTQYF
TGCGCCAGCAATGCACCGCGGGGGAGCACAGATACGCAGTATTTT
>NA|TRBV9|NA|17|TRBJ2-3
CASSVNTGRGHTDTQYF
TGTGCCAGCAGCGTAAATACAGGGAGGGGTCACACAGATACGCAGTATTTT
>NA|TRBV10-2|many|13|TRBJ2-2
CASRAGNTGELFF
TGCGCCAGCAGAGCGGGGAACACCGGGGAGCTGTTTTTT
>NA|TRBV20-1|many|13|TRBJ2-7
CSAWDWGSYEQYF
TGCAGTGCCTGGGATTGGGGGTCCTACGAGCAGTACTTC
>TRBD1|TRBV3-1|many|14|TRBJ1-2
CASSPDRGTSGYTF
TGTGCCAGCAGTCCGGACAGGGGGACAAGTGGCTACACCTTC
>NA|TRBV5-1|many|13|TRBJ1-2
CASSSVADYGYTF
TGCGCCAGCAGCTCGGTTGCCGACTATGGCTACACCTTC